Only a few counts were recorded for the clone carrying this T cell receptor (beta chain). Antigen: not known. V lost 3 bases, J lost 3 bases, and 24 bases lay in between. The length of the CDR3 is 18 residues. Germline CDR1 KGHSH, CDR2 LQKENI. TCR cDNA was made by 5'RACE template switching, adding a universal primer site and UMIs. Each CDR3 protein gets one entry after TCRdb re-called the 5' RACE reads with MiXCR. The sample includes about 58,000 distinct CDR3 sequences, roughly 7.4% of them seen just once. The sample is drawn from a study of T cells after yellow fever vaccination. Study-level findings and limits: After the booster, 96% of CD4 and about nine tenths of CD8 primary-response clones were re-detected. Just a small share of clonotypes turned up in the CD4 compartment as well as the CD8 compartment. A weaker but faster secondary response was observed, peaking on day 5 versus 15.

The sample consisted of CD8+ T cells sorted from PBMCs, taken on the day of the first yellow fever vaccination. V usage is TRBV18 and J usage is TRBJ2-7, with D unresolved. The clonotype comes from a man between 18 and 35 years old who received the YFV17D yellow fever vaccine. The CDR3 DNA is TGTGCCAGCTCACCGCTCCAAGGGCCTCGCAGGAACGTCTACGAGCAGTACTTC. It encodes CASSPLQGPRRNVYEQYF.